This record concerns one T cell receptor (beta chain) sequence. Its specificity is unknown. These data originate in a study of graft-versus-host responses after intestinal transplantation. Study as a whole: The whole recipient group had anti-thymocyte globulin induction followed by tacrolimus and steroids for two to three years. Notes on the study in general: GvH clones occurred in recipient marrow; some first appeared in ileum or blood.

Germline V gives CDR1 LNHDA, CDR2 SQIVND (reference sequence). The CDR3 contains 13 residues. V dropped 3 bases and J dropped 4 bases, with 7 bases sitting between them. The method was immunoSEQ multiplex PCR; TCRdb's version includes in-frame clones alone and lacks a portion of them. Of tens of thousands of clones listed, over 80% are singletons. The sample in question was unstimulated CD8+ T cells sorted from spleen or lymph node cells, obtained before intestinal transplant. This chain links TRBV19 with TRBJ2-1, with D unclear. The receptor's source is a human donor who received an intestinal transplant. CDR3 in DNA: TGTGCCAGTAGTATCATCGGTTACAATGAGCAGTTCTTC. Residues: CASSIIGYNEQFF.